The 16 T cell receptor beta chains below were found in one sample sequenced in a study of control samples from healthy donors and cancer patients. Produced via immunoSEQ multiplex PCR; TCRdb's table is partial and in-frame only. The data hold more than 140,000 clones, with less than 95% observed a single time. The sample was blood. These receptors originate from a man aged 18 to 35 in good health.

This chain uses TRBV19 with TRBJ1-5; the match to TRBD1 covers 7 bases. This CDR3 is 17 amino acids long. The J segment lost 4 bases and the V segment lost 0 bases, leaving 9 bases of the junction unmatched. CDR1 and CDR2 (germline): LNHDA, SQIVND (reference sequence). The CDR3: CASSIDTGDRGNQPQHF. As DNA, the CDR3 is TGTGCCAGTAGTATAGATACAGGGGATCGGGGTAATCAGCCCCAGCATTTT.

This clone was detected only a few times. The gene calls are TRBV5-6 and TRBJ1-6; 8 bases are shared with TRBD1. The germline V gene has CDR1 SGHDT and CDR2 YYEEEE. V dropped 4 bases and J dropped 6; count of bases not matched to a gene: 6. The CDR3 covers 15 residues. The CDR3: CASSEYRGGNSPLHF. CDR3 DNA sequence: TGTGCCAGCAGCGAATACAGGGGGGGTAATTCACCCCTCCACTTT.

This chain uses TRBV28 with TRBJ2-5, with D unclear. Germline-derived CDR1 and CDR2 are MDHEN and SYDVKM. V was pared by 3 bases and J by 4 bases, with 3 bases between. The CDR3 loop spans 11 amino acids. The CDR3 DNA sequence: TGTGCCAGCAGTTTGCGAGAGACCCAGTACTTC. Protein sequence: CASSLRETQYF.

The chain carries TRBV19 and TRBJ1-6; 8 nucleotides agree with TRBD1. With 6 bases clipped from V and 4 bases from J, the junction kept 11 bases outside the gene matches. The germline V gene has CDR1 LNHDA and CDR2 SQIVND (reference sequence). The CDR3 runs 17 residues. The CDR3 DNA is TGTGCCAGTAGCGACACCCGACAGGGGCGGTATAATTCACCCCTCCACTTT. It is translated as CASSDTRQGRYNSPLHF.

This chain connects TRBV14 to TRBJ2-5; D possibly corresponds to TRBD1 (6 bases). Germline CDR1 SGHDN, CDR2 FVKESK. The CDR3 is made up of 14 amino acids. Trimming cost V 1 base and J 3 bases, with 9 bases left between them. The CDR3 here is CASSQAGVEETQYF. Here the CDR3 DNA reads TGTGCCAGCAGCCAAGCAGGGGTTGAAGAGACCCAGTACTTC.

V is TRBV11-2 and J is TRBJ2-5, with D hard to call. Looked up from germline, CDR1 is SGHAT and CDR2 is FQNNGV. Trimming cost V 5 bases and J 7 bases, with 8 bases left between them. The CDR3 contains 11 residues. CDR3 nucleotides: TGTGCCAGCAGCCTCCCCGGGACCCAGTACTTC. It translates to CASSLPGTQYF.

The V and J genes are TRBV3-1 (or the pseudogene TRBV3-2) and TRBJ1-2, with TRBD1 matching 12 bases. J lost 8 bases, V lost 1 base, and 5 bases had no gene match. Germline V lookup: CDR1 LGHDT, CDR2 YNNKEL (reference sequence). The length of the CDR3 is 15 residues. The CDR3 sequence is CASSQGGQGARGYTF. Here the CDR3 DNA reads TGTGCCAGCAGCCAAGGGGGACAGGGGGCGCGGGGCTACACCTTC.

The V gene is TRBV7-9, the J gene TRBJ1-6; the D is unclear. Germline lookup yields CDR1 SEHNR and CDR2 FQNEAQ (reference sequence). The V end was cut by 5 bases, the J end by 10 bases, with 15 bases between. This CDR3 region has 14 residues. The CDR3 DNA follows: TGTGCCAGCAGCCCCCGGATCTATAGGTCACCCCTCCACTTT. Translated, it gives CASSPRIYRSPLHF.

The chain joins TRBV7-9 to TRBJ2-7, with D maybe TRBD1 (5 bases). The CDR3 runs to 19 residues. Per germline, CDR1 SEHNR and CDR2 FQNEAQ (reference sequence). Trimming removed 5 bases at V and 0 bases at J, with 26 bases between. CDR3 residues: CASSPMYPRAVFTSYEQYF. CDR3 DNA: TGTGCCAGCAGCCCCATGTACCCCAGGGCCGTTTTTACCTCCTACGAGCAGTACTTC.

This chain joins TRBV7-3 and TRBJ2-5, with D perhaps TRBD2 (5 bases). Trimming shortened V by 3 bases and J by 5 bases, and 19 bases separated the two germline ends. The germline CDR1 and CDR2 sequences are SGHTA and FQGTGA. The CDR3 is made up of 16 amino acids. The CDR3 loop reads CASSFQSGNVMETQYF. The CDR3 DNA reads as TGTGCCAGCAGCTTTCAAAGCGGTAACGTCATGGAGACCCAGTACTTC.

The rearrangement uses TRBV30 and TRBJ1-6; 9 bases match TRBD1. This CDR3 is built from 14 residues. Germline V CDR1 and CDR2: GTSNPN, SVGIG (reference sequence). J lost 13 bases, V lost 3 bases, and 10 bases had no gene match. CDR3 DNA sequence: TGTGCCTGGAGCCTCGGGACAGGGTTTTTTCCCCTCCACTTT. Amino acid sequence: CAWSLGTGFFPLHF.

V usage is TRBV5-6 and J usage is TRBJ2-5; D might be TRBD1 (6 bases). Trimming took off 4 bases at V and 2 bases at J, with 12 bases between the two ends. Germline CDR1 and CDR2: SGHDT and YYEEEE. The CDR3 sequence is 14 residues long. For the CDR3, the DNA is TGTGCCAGCAGCCGCGACAGGTTTCAAGAGACCCAGTACTTC. Its protein product is CASSRDRFQETQYF. Supplemented by reference TRBV5-6 and TRBJ2-5, the full variable domain reads DAGVTQSPTHLIKTRGQQVTLRCSPKSGHDTVSWYQQALGQGPQFIFQYYEEEERQRGNFPDRFSGHQFPNYSSELNVNALLLGDSALYLCASSRDRFQETQYFGPGTRLLVL.

V usage is TRBV10-3 and J usage is TRBJ2-5, with D tentatively TRBD1 or TRBD2 (5 bases each). This CDR3 has 11 residues. Germline values: CDR1 ENHRY, CDR2 SYGVKD. Trimming removed 4 bases from V and 5 bases from J, with 5 bases in between. The CDR3 DNA is TGTGCCATCAGTGGGGGGGAGACCCAGTACTTC. It encodes CAISGGETQYF.

V and J are TRBV3-1 (or the pseudogene TRBV3-2) and TRBJ1-1, with a weak D call TRBD1 (5 bases). This CDR3 is built from 15 residues. CDR1 and CDR2 (germline): LGHDT, YNNKEL (reference sequence). V was shortened by 0 bases and J by 3 bases, with 11 bases between the two germline ends. CDR3 in DNA: TGTGCCAGCAGCCAAGAAGGGGCAGGTTACACTGAAGCTTTCTTT. It translates to CASSQEGAGYTEAFF.

Concerning this clone itself: A junction end diverges from the germline sequence, so it may reflect a read error. J is TRBJ1-2 and V is TRBV6-2 or TRBV6-3, with TRBD1 matching over 8 bases. The CDR3 loop spans 15 amino acids. Germline values: CDR1 MNHEY, CDR2 SVGEGT. CDR3 sequence reads: CASSRPAGGDYGCTF. In nucleotides, the CDR3 is TGTGCCAGCAGTCGCCCGGCAGGGGGCGACTATGGCTGCACCTTC.

The chain has TRBV5-6 and TRBJ1-1; 7 bases map to TRBD1. CDR3 length equals 16 residues. Unmatched junction bases numbered 11, after V lost 5 bases and J lost 1 base. The germline V gene encodes CDR1 SGHDT and CDR2 YYEEEE. CDR3 sequence reads: CASSPRDRYSNTEAFF. CDR3 DNA: TGTGCCAGCAGTCCCCGGGACAGATATTCGAACACTGAAGCTTTCTTT.